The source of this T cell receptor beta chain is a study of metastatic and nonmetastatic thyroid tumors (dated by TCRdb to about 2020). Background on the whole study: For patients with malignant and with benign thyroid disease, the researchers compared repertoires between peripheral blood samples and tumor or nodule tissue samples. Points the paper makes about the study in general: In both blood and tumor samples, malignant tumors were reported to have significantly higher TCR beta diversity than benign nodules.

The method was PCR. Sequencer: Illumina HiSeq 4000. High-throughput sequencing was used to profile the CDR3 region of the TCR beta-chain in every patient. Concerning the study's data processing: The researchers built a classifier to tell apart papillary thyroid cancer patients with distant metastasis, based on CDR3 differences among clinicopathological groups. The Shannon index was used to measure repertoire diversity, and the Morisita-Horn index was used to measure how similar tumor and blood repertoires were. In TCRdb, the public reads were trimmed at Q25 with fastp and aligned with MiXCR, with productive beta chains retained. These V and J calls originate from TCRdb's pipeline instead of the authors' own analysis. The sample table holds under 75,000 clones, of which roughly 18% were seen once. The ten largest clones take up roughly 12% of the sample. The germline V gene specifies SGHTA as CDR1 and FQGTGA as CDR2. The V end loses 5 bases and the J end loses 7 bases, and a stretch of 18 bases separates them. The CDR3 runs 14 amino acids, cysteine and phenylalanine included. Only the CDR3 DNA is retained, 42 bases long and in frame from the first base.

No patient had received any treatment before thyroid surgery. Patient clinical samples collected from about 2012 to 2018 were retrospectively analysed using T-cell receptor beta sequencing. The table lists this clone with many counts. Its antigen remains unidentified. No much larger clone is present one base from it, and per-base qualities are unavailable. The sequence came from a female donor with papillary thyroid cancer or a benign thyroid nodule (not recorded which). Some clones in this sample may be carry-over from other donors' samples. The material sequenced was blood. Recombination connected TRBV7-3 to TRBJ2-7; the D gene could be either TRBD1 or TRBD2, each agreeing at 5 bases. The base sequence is TGTGCCAGCAGCCCGGGGCTGGGGCTGGGGGAGCAGTACTTC. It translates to CASSPGLGLGEQYF.